This T cell receptor (beta chain) came from a study of CD8+ T cells in alopecia areata. To note about this clone: Its antigen is undetermined. This CDR3 is also generated by other DNA sequences in the sample.

As to treatment: oral pan-JAK inhibitor, 5-10 mg twice daily. Study findings and constraints: For baseline CD8+ expansion, any link to response stays uncertain with one nonresponder. Relative to normal scalp, lesional scalp, especially alopecia totalis/universalis, showed higher clonality.

Germline trimming cut 5 bases from V and 4 bases from J; bases unmatched to any gene: 1. The CDR3 length is 12 residues. Looked up from germline, CDR1 is LNHNV and CDR2 is YYDKDF (reference sequence). cDNA prepared by RNA extraction and subsequent reverse transcription served as the template for sequencing. Produced via immunoSEQ multiplex PCR; TCRdb's table is partial and in-frame only. The repertoire holds some 210,000 clones, with approximately 67% as singletons. The sequences come from CD4+ T cells sorted from blood, collected at approximately week 44, from a patient treated with tofacitinib. This clonotype was obtained from a human donor with alopecia areata. The chain joins TRBV15 to TRBJ2-7, with 8 nucleotides matching TRBD1. Written as DNA, the CDR3 is TGTGCCACCAGCCGGGACAGGTACGAGCAGTACTTC. It is translated as CATSRDRYEQYF.